The 23 T cell receptor beta chains below all came from one sample that was sequenced in a study of blood T cell repertoires in COVID-19. Profiling relied on immunoSEQ multiplex PCR, and the TCRdb table lists in-frame clones only, not all of them. Of about 170,000 clones listed, roughly 80% were seen once; the top ten hold roughly a tenth. Sequencing was carried out using peripheral blood. These receptors came from a man between 65 and 80 years old with active or convalescent COVID-19.

The V call is TRBV5-1, the J call TRBJ1-6; D is perhaps TRBD1 (5 bases). CDR1 SGHRS and CDR2 YFSETQ come from the germline V gene. The CDR3 has 14 residues. V lost 7 bases and J lost 7, with 15 bases in between. CDR3 protein: CASQAGDGNSPLHF. The CDR3 DNA reads TGCGCCAGCCAAGCGGGGGATGGGAATTCACCCCTCCACTTT. Variable domain in full (rest from reference TRBV5-1 and TRBJ1-6): KAGVTQTPRYLIKTRGQQVTLSCSPISGHRSVSWYQQTPGQGLQFLFEYFSETQRNKGNFPGRFSGRQFSNSRSEMNVSTLELGDSALYLCASQAGDGNSPLHFGNGTRLTVT.

This clone was counted between two and nine times. The V gene is TRBV4-1, the J gene TRBJ2-7; no reliable D call. Trimming stripped 3 bases from V and 3 bases from J, with 9 bases between. Germline lookup yields CDR1 MGHRA and CDR2 YSYEKL. The length of the CDR3 is 13 residues. In DNA form, the CDR3 reads TGCGCCAGCAGCCAGACAAATAACTACGAGCAGTACTTC. Encoded protein: CASSQTNNYEQYF.

The genes are TRBV14 and TRBJ1-6; unclear D gene. Trimming removed 1 base from V and 2 bases from J, with 9 bases in between. The V gene's germline CDR1 is SGHDN and CDR2 FVKESK. The CDR3 totals 16 residues. The CDR3 spells CASSQVTSTYNSPLHF. In nucleotides, the CDR3 is TGTGCCAGCAGCCAAGTTACGAGCACCTATAATTCACCCCTCCACTTT.

The chain joins TRBV6-6 to TRBJ2-3; no definite D call. Trimming took off 0 bases at V and 4 bases at J, with 5 bases between the two ends. Germline assignment: CDR1 MNHNY and CDR2 SVGAGI (reference sequence). The CDR3 has 13 residues. The DNA of the CDR3 is TGTGCCAGCAGTTACTCGACTTCAGATACGCAGTATTTT. Its translation is CASSYSTSDTQYF.

V and J are TRBV3-1 (or the pseudogene TRBV3-2) and TRBJ1-2; D ambiguous. Germline loops: CDR1 LGHDT, CDR2 YNNKEL (reference sequence). CDR3 size: 14 residues. Trimming took off 0 bases at V and 10 bases at J, with 15 bases between the two ends. CDR3 bases: TGTGCCAGCAGCCAAGAGGATGGCCGCCGGGTCTACACCTTC. Protein product: CASSQEDGRRVYTF.

The chain carries TRBV19 and TRBJ2-7; 10 bases are shared with TRBD2. CDR1 is LNHDA, CDR2 SQIVND, per germline (reference sequence). Germline trimming cut 5 bases from V and 4 bases from J; bases unmatched to any gene: 14. The CDR3 extends over 17 amino acids. CDR3 bases: TGTGCCAGTAGTTCCTCCCTCCTAGCGGGAGAGTGGTACGAGCAGTACTTC. The encoded protein is CASSSSLLAGEWYEQYF.

The chain has TRBV5-6 and TRBJ1-2, with 9 bases aligning to TRBD1. The germline CDR1 and CDR2 sequences are SGHDT and YYEEEE. The CDR3 spans 14 residues. V was clipped by 3 bases and J by 5 bases; unmatched bases: 5. CDR3 protein: CASSSTGGAYGYTF. CDR3 nucleotide sequence: TGTGCCAGCAGCTCGACAGGGGGGGCGTATGGCTACACCTTC. The full variable domain, rest sourced from reference TRBV5-6 and TRBJ1-2, is DAGVTQSPTHLIKTRGQQVTLRCSPKSGHDTVSWYQQALGQGPQFIFQYYEEEERQRGNFPDRFSGHQFPNYSSELNVNALLLGDSALYLCASSSTGGAYGYTFGSGTRLTVV.

This clone was observed a few times. V and J are TRBV27 and TRBJ1-2; 10 bases agree with TRBD1. CDR3 length equals 17 residues. V dropped 6 bases and J dropped 7; count of bases not matched to a gene: 17. Per the germline V gene, CDR1 is MNHEY and CDR2 is SMNVEV (reference sequence). In DNA form, the CDR3 reads TGTGCCAGCAGCCGCACCGGGACAGGGGTGGTGTCCAGTGGCTACACCTTC. It codes for CASSRTGTGVVSSGYTF.

This chain uses TRBV19 with TRBJ2-2; 8 bases fit TRBD1. This CDR3 is 14 amino acids long. V trimming: 5 bases; J trimming: 8 bases; junction bases outside the gene matches: 7. CDR1 and CDR2 (germline): LNHDA, SQIVND (reference sequence). The CDR3 here is CASSPDRGSGELFF. The DNA of the CDR3 is TGTGCCAGTAGTCCTGACAGGGGTTCAGGGGAGCTGTTTTTT.

J is TRBJ2-2 and V is TRBV18; the D is unclear. In germline, CDR1 is KGHSH, CDR2 LQKENI. V gave up 4 bases and J gave up 1 base, with 7 bases separating them. The CDR3 is 14 amino acids. Written as DNA, the CDR3 is TGTGCCAGCTCACAAACAAGGAACACCGGGGAGCTGTTTTTT. Translated: CASSQTRNTGELFF.

V and J are TRBV11-2 and TRBJ1-2; a weak D match, TRBD1 (5 bases). The CDR3 runs to 15 residues. Germline V gene data show CDR1 as SGHAT and CDR2 as FQNNGV. Between the trimmed V and J ends, which lost 0 bases and 0 bases, there was a span of 8 bases. CDR3 amino acids: CASSLEVTANYGYTF. The CDR3 DNA sequence: TGTGCCAGCAGCTTAGAGGTGACAGCTAACTATGGCTACACCTTC.

The rearrangement uses TRBV5-1 and TRBJ1-1; D uncertain. Trimming pared 0 bases from V and 2 bases from J, leaving 11 bases between. Germline CDR1 reads SGHRS; CDR2 reads YFSETQ. CDR3 length: 15 residues. CDR3 DNA sequence: TGCGCCAGCAGCTTGGTTGTGCACACCAACACTGAAGCTTTCTTT. Encoded protein: CASSLVVHTNTEAFF.

The chain combines TRBV7-3 with TRBJ2-5; 12 bases match TRBD2. With V trimmed by 5 bases and J by 1 base, 5 bases remained unmatched. The CDR3 has 16 amino acids. The germline gives CDR1 SGHTA, CDR2 FQGTGA. As DNA, the CDR3 is TGTGCCAGCAGCCCTCAGGGACTAGCGGGCCAAGAGACCCAGTACTTC. The encoded protein is CASSPQGLAGQETQYF.

In nucleotides, the CDR3 is TGTGCCAGCAGCTCTCGGACAGGTTACGAGCAGTACTTC. This encodes CASSSRTGYEQYF. J is TRBJ2-7 and V is TRBV5-4; TRBD1 matches 7 bases. Germline V gives CDR1 SGHNT, CDR2 YYREEE (reference sequence). The CDR3 runs 13 residues. V shed 3 bases, J shed 4 bases, and the junction held 4 bases outside the gene matches.

The chain joins TRBV5-4 to TRBJ2-7; 7 bases are shared with TRBD1. The CDR3 extends over 15 amino acids. V trimming: 7 bases; J trimming: 3 bases; junction bases outside the gene matches: 13. CDR1 is SGHNT, CDR2 YYREEE, per germline (reference sequence). The CDR3 reads CASSPRDSHLYEQYF. CDR3 nucleotide sequence: TGTGCCAGCTCCCCCCGGGACAGTCACCTCTACGAGCAGTACTTC.

This chain connects TRBV5-1 to TRBJ2-7; D gene unclear. The CDR3 runs 11 residues. V was cut by 1 base and J by 5 bases, with 4 bases left in between. Germline V gene sequence: CDR1 SGHRS, CDR2 YFSETQ. CDR3 in amino acids: CASSLLNEQYF. The CDR3 nucleotides read TGCGCCAGCAGCTTGTTAAACGAGCAGTACTTC.

The genes are TRBV27 and TRBJ1-1; D might be TRBD1 (5 bases). The germline V gene encodes CDR1 MNHEY and CDR2 SMNVEV (reference sequence). V was trimmed by 5 bases and J by 1 base, leaving 14 bases between them. The CDR3 is 15 residues long. This CDR3 is CASSPRIQGNTEAFF. The CDR3 nucleotides are TGTGCCAGCAGTCCCCGTATTCAGGGGAACACTGAAGCTTTCTTT.

The gene calls are TRBV25-1 and TRBJ2-5; a weak D match, TRBD2 (6 bases). The germline V gene encodes CDR1 MGHDK and CDR2 SYGVNS. The CDR3 runs 15 residues. The V gene lost 5 bases and the J gene lost 5 bases, with 18 bases spanning the gap. The DNA of the CDR3 is TGTGCCAGCAGTATCCACGGACGTGGAGGGGAGACCCAGTACTTC. Amino acids: CASSIHGRGGETQYF.

The V and J genes are TRBV6-5 and TRBJ2-3; D gene unclear. The CDR3 sequence is 13 residues long. CDR1 MNHEY and CDR2 SVGAGI come from the germline V gene. V dropped 7 bases and J dropped 6 bases, with 14 bases sitting between them. CDR3 residues: CASTEMRRDTQYF. As DNA, the CDR3 is TGTGCCAGCACCGAAATGAGGCGGGATACGCAGTATTTT.

J is TRBJ2-3 and V is TRBV5-5; D might be TRBD1 (5 bases). V dropped 0 bases and J dropped 0 bases, with 11 bases sitting between them. The CDR3 runs to 16 residues. Germline V gene data show CDR1 as SGHKS and CDR2 as YYEKEE (reference sequence). The CDR3 DNA reads as TGTGCCAGCAGCTTGGCGGGTGGGGCTAGCACAGATACGCAGTATTTT. Its protein is CASSLAGGASTDTQYF.

The chain combines TRBV5-1 with TRBJ1-2; 7 positions match TRBD1. The germline V gene encodes CDR1 SGHRS and CDR2 YFSETQ. V shed 0 bases, J shed 7 bases, and the junction held 9 bases outside the gene matches. The length of the CDR3 is 15 residues. CDR3 in DNA: TGCGCCAGCAGCTTGGAAGGCAGGGGGGCGAGTGGCTACACCTTC. Protein sequence: CASSLEGRGASGYTF.

The J gene is TRBJ2-2, the V gene TRBV2, with 7 bases that match TRBD1. Germline V gene lookup returns CDR1 SNHLY and CDR2 FYNNEI. The CDR3 is 16 amino acids. The V segment lost 6 bases and the J segment 5 bases; nucleotides outside the gene matches: 12. The CDR3 reads CASSTDRAPSTGELFF. The DNA for the CDR3 is TGTGCCAGCAGCACCGACAGGGCTCCTTCGACCGGGGAGCTGTTTTTT.

The gene calls are TRBV19 and TRBJ1-1; D is undetermined. The germline V gene encodes CDR1 LNHDA and CDR2 SQIVND (reference sequence). V was shortened by 0 bases and J by 3 bases, with 8 bases between the two germline ends. There are 14 residues in the CDR3. The CDR3 bases are TGTGCCAGTAGTATAGATGTGCGGTACACTGAAGCTTTCTTT. Encoded protein: CASSIDVRYTEAFF.